One sample yielded the 20 T cell receptor beta chains listed below, sequenced in a study of control samples from healthy donors and cancer patients. Using immunoSEQ multiplex PCR, the repertoire was profiled, and TCRdb retains in-frame clones only, with some absent. The sample holds roughly 30,000 clones, 79% seen once. The sequencing sample was made of PBMCs. These receptor sequences come from a man in his fifties or sixties with head and neck cancer.

The V gene is TRBV6-6, the J gene TRBJ2-6, with 7 positions matching TRBD1. The CDR3 sequence is 15 residues long. The V and J ends lost 6 bases and 0 bases, in that order; junction bases with no gene match: 2. Germline CDR1 and CDR2: MNHNY and SVGAGI (reference sequence). CDR3 DNA sequence: TGTGCCAGCAGCAACAGGGGCTCTGGGGCCAACGTCCTGACTTTC. This encodes CASSNRGSGANVLTF.

The rearrangement links TRBV3-1 (or the pseudogene TRBV3-2) to TRBJ1-6; 8 nucleotides align to TRBD1. This CDR3 contains 14 residues. V lost 4 bases, J lost 10 bases, and 6 bases stayed unmatched. Germline V CDR1 and CDR2: LGHDT, YNNKEL (reference sequence). The CDR3 reads CASSPGQALSPLHF. Written as DNA, the CDR3 is TGTGCCAGCAGCCCGGGACAGGCTTTGTCACCCCTCCACTTT.

This rearrangement joins TRBV7-3 to TRBJ2-1; 8 bases are a match to TRBD1. This CDR3 comprises 14 residues. V was clipped by 5 bases and J by 12 bases; unmatched bases: 12. CDR1 SGHTA and CDR2 FQGTGA come from the germline V gene. This CDR3 reads CASSLGSGGTGQFF. The CDR3 nucleotides read TGTGCCAGCAGCCTAGGGTCCGGCGGGACAGGGCAGTTCTTC.

A word on this clone: Other DNA sequences of this sample code for an identical CDR3. This rearrangement joins TRBV11-2 to TRBJ1-2; a possible D gene is TRBD1 (5 bases). V lost 2 bases and J 4 bases, leaving 11 bases between the germline ends. CDR3 length: 14 amino acids. Germline V gene lookup returns CDR1 SGHAT and CDR2 FQNNGV. In DNA form, the CDR3 reads TGTGCCAGCAGCTTAACAGGACTGCTCTATGGCTACACCTTC. Its protein is CASSLTGLLYGYTF.

The chain carries TRBV5-1 and TRBJ1-6; tentatively, D is TRBD1 (6 bases). CDR3 length equals 15 residues. The V end lost 3 bases, the J end lost 5 bases, and 12 bases lay between the germline ends. Germline V gene lookup returns CDR1 SGHRS and CDR2 YFSETQ. The DNA of the CDR3 is TGCGCCAGCAGCTCAGAAGGGGGGAATAATTCACCCCTCCACTTT. This encodes CASSSEGGNNSPLHF.

The rearrangement links TRBV14 to TRBJ2-3, with D hard to call. From germline, CDR1 is SGHDN and CDR2 FVKESK. CDR3 length equals 13 residues. The V end was cut by 0 bases, the J end by 3 bases, with 4 bases between. The CDR3 DNA follows: TGTGCCAGCAGCCAAGAAGAAACAGATACGCAGTATTTT. It translates to CASSQEETDTQYF.

The chain recombines TRBV9 with TRBJ2-1; tentatively, D is TRBD1 (6 bases). V lost 2 bases, J lost 0 bases, and 9 bases lay in between. CDR3 length: 15 amino acids. Germline lookup yields CDR1 SGDLS and CDR2 YYNGEE. In DNA form, the CDR3 reads TGTGCCAGCAGCGTGGGACAAAGCTCCTACAATGAGCAGTTCTTC. Its translation is CASSVGQSSYNEQFF. Drawing the rest from reference TRBV9 and TRBJ2-1, the complete variable domain is DSGVTQTPKHLITATGQRVTLRCSPRSGDLSVYWYQQSLDQGLQFLIQYYNGEERAKGNILERFSAQQFPDLHSELNLSSLELGDSALYFCASSVGQSSYNEQFFGPGTRLTVL.

This clone was seen only a few times. In DNA form, the CDR3 reads TGTGCCAGCAGCTTAGGGCCCTCGTCGGGTGAAGCTTTCTTT. The encoded protein is CASSLGPSSGEAFF. V is TRBV7-2 and J is TRBJ1-1; D unclear. CDR3 length: 14 residues. CDR1 and CDR2 from the germline V gene are SGHTA and FQGNSA. The V gene lost 1 base and the J gene lost 7 bases, with 13 bases spanning the gap.

The CDR3 protein is CASSTYWGSYEQYF. Written as DNA, the CDR3 is TGTGCCAGCAGCACCTATTGGGGTTCCTACGAGCAGTACTTC. The chain combines TRBV5-6 with TRBJ2-7, with D unresolved. CDR1 SGHDT and CDR2 YYEEEE come from the germline V gene. The CDR3 is 14 residues long. V dropped 4 bases and J dropped 1 base, with 12 bases sitting between them.

The count of this clone is one. The V gene is TRBV5-1, the J gene TRBJ2-5; no reliable D call. The ends were cut back, 1 base at V and 5 bases at J, with 9 bases in the middle. This CDR3 is built from 13 residues. Germline V gene data show CDR1 as SGHRS and CDR2 as YFSETQ. This CDR3 is CASSLLTLETQYF. The CDR3 region has the DNA TGCGCCAGCAGCTTGCTCACTCTCGAGACCCAGTACTTC.

The rearrangement uses TRBV28 and TRBJ1-2, with 8 bases that match TRBD1. V lost 8 bases to trimming and J lost 7 bases; unmatched junction nucleotides: 12. The CDR3 has 14 residues. CDR1 and CDR2 (germline): MDHEN, SYDVKM. The CDR3 region is CASLLRQGFGGYTF. CDR3 bases: TGTGCCAGCCTCTTAAGACAGGGGTTTGGTGGCTACACCTTC.

This clone has just a few counts. The V gene is TRBV15, the J gene TRBJ1-4; no firm D call. The CDR3 covers 17 residues. CDR1 and CDR2 (germline): LNHNV, YYDKDF (reference sequence). V was shortened by 2 bases and J by 0 bases, with 13 bases between the two germline ends. In nucleotides, the CDR3 is TGTGCCACCAGCAGAATTCCCCACAGAACAACTAATGAAAAACTGTTTTTT. Translated: CATSRIPHRTTNEKLFF.

The chain links TRBV4-2 to TRBJ1-4; 9 bases are shared with TRBD1. CDR3 size: 12 residues. After removal of 11 bases from V and 7 bases from J, the junction contained 5 bases not matched to a gene. Germline V gene lookup returns CDR1 LGHNA and CDR2 YNFKEQ. CDR3 sequence reads: CAVGQGREKLFF. The CDR3 DNA reads as TGTGCCGTTGGACAGGGGCGTGAAAAACTGTTTTTT.

CDR3 sequence (DNA): TGTGCCAGCAGCTCGGGACGTTCCGACTCTGGGGCCAACGTCCTGACTTTC. Amino acids: CASSSGRSDSGANVLTF. The chain joins TRBV7-2 to TRBJ2-6; the D gene could be TRBD1 or TRBD2 (5 bases each). The CDR3 runs 17 residues. The V end lost 4 bases, the J end lost 0 bases, and 13 bases lay between the germline ends. Germline V gene data show CDR1 as SGHTA and CDR2 as FQGNSA.

CDR3 amino acids: CASSSPGLAVQETQYF. The CDR3 DNA follows: TGTGCCAGCAGCTCCCCGGGACTAGCGGTACAAGAGACCCAGTACTTC. This chain connects TRBV7-9 to TRBJ2-5; 11 bases align to TRBD2. With V trimmed by 4 bases and J by 2 bases, 6 bases remained unmatched. Germline CDR1 reads SEHNR; CDR2 reads FQNEAQ (reference sequence). The CDR3 runs to 16 residues.

V is TRBV3-1 (or the pseudogene TRBV3-2) and J is TRBJ2-2; 9 bases align to TRBD1. Losses at the gene ends were 2 bases for V and 1 base for J; bases not matched to a gene: 11. The CDR3 has 19 residues. The germline CDR1 and CDR2 sequences are LGHDT and YNNKEL (reference sequence). The CDR3 nucleotides are TGTGCCAGCAGCCAATGGGGGACAGGGCTAGCGCTGAACACCGGGGAGCTGTTTTTT. Translation gives CASSQWGTGLALNTGELFF.

The gene calls are TRBV30 and TRBJ1-3, with unresolved D. V lost 7 bases and J 0 bases, leaving 10 bases between the germline ends. The CDR3 extends over 13 amino acids. Germline V CDR1 and CDR2: GTSNPN, SVGIG (reference sequence). CDR3 nucleotide sequence: TGTGCCTTCGGACGGAACTCTGGAAACACCATATATTTT. Its translation is CAFGRNSGNTIYF.

The chain joins TRBV30 to TRBJ2-5, with 7 bases identical to TRBD2. Germline V gene lookup returns CDR1 GTSNPN and CDR2 SVGIG (reference sequence). After removal of 5 bases from V and 5 bases from J, the junction contained 11 bases not matched to a gene. CDR3 size: 14 residues. This CDR3 reads CAWVPGGGWETQYF. The CDR3 nucleotides are TGTGCCTGGGTGCCTGGGGGAGGGTGGGAGACCCAGTACTTC.

The J gene is TRBJ2-2, the V gene TRBV11-2; D gene unclear. Trimming stripped 5 bases from V and 1 base from J, with 8 bases between. Looked up from germline, CDR1 is SGHAT and CDR2 is FQNNGV. This CDR3 is built from 14 residues. CDR3 amino acids: CASSPDQNTGELFF. The CDR3 DNA is TGTGCCAGCAGCCCTGACCAGAACACCGGGGAGCTGTTTTTT.

The chain recombines TRBV12-3 or TRBV12-4 with TRBJ1-3, with a tentative D call TRBD1 (5 bases). The CDR3 runs to 13 residues. Trimming took off 7 bases at V and 3 bases at J, with 10 bases between the two ends. The CDR3 loop is CASIPGGGNTIYF. The CDR3 DNA reads TGTGCCAGCATCCCCGGGGGTGGAAACACCATATATTTT.